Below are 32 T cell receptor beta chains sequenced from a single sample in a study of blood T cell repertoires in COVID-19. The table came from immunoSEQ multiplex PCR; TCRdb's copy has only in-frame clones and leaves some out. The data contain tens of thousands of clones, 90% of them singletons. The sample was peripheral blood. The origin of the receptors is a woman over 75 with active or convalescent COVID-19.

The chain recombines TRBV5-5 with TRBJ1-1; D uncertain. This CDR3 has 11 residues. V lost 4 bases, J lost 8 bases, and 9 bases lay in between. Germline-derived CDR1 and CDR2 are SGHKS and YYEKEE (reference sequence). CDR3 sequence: CASSPGTEAFF. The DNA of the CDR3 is TGTGCCAGCAGCCCAGGAACGGAAGCTTTCTTT.

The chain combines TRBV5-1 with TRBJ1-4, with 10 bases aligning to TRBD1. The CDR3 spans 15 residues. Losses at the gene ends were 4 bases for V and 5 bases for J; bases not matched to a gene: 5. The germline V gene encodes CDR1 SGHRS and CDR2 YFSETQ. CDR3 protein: CASSKGQGRNEKLFF. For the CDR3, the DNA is TGCGCCAGCAGCAAGGGACAGGGGAGAAATGAAAAACTGTTTTTT.

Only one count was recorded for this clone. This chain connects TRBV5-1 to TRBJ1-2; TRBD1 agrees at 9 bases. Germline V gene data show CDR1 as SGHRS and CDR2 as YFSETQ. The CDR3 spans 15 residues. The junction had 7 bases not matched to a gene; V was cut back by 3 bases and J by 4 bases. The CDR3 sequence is CASSWGTGLGYGYTF. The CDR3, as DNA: TGCGCCAGCAGCTGGGGGACAGGGTTGGGCTATGGCTACACCTTC. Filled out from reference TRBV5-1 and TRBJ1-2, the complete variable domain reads KAGVTQTPRYLIKTRGQQVTLSCSPISGHRSVSWYQQTPGQGLQFLFEYFSETQRNKGNFPGRFSGRQFSNSRSEMNVSTLELGDSALYLCASSWGTGLGYGYTFGSGTRLTVV.

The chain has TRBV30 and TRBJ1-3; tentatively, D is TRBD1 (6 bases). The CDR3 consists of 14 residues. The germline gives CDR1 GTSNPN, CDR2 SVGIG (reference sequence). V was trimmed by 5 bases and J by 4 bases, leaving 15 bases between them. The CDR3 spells CAWEGQFFGNTIYF. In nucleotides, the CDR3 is TGTGCCTGGGAAGGACAGTTCTTCGGAAACACCATATATTTT.

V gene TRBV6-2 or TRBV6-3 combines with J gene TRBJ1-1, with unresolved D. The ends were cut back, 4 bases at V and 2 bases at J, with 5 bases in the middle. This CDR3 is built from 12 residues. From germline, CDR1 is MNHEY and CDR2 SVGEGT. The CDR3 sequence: CASSLLNTEAFF. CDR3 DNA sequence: TGTGCCAGCAGTTTATTAAACACTGAAGCTTTCTTT.

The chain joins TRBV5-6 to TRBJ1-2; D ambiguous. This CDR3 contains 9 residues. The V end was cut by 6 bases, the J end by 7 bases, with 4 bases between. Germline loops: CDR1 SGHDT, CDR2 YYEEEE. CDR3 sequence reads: CASNSGYTF. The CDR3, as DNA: TGTGCCAGCAACAGTGGCTACACCTTC.

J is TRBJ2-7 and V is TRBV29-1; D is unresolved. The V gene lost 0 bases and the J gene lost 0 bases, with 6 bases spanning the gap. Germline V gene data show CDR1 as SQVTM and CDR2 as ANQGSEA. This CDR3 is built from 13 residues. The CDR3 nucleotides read TGCAGCGTTGAAGATAGTAGCTCCTACGAGCAGTACTTC. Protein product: CSVEDSSSYEQYF.

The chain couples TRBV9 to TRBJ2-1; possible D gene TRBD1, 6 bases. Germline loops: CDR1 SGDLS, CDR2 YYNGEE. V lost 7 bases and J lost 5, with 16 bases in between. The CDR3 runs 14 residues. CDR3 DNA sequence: TGTGCCAGCTCCAATGGGGGCACGAACAATGAGCAGTTCTTC. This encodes CASSNGGTNNEQFF.

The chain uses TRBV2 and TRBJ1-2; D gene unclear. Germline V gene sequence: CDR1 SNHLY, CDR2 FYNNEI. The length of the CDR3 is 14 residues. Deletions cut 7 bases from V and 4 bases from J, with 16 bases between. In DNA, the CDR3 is TGTGCCAGCACCCCCAACGCCTATGGCTATGGCTACACCTTC. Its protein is CASTPNAYGYGYTF.

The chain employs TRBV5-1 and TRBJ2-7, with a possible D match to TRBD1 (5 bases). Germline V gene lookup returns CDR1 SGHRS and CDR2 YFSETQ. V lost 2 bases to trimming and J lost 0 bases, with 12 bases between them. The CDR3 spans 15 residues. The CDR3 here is CASSLSLGDSYEQYF. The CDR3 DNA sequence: TGCGCCAGCAGCTTATCGTTAGGGGACTCCTACGAGCAGTACTTC. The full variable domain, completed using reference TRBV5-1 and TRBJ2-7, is KAGVTQTPRYLIKTRGQQVTLSCSPISGHRSVSWYQQTPGQGLQFLFEYFSETQRNKGNFPGRFSGRQFSNSRSEMNVSTLELGDSALYLCASSLSLGDSYEQYFGPGTRLTVT.

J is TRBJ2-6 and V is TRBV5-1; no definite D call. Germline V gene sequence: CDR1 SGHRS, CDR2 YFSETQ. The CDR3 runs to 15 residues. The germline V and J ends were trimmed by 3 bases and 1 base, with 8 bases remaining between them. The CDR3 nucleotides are TGCGCCAGCAGCTCCACTACGTCTGGGGCCAACGTCCTGACTTTC. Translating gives CASSSTTSGANVLTF. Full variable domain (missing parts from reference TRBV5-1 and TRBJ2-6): KAGVTQTPRYLIKTRGQQVTLSCSPISGHRSVSWYQQTPGQGLQFLFEYFSETQRNKGNFPGRFSGRQFSNSRSEMNVSTLELGDSALYLCASSSTTSGANVLTFGAGSRLTVL.

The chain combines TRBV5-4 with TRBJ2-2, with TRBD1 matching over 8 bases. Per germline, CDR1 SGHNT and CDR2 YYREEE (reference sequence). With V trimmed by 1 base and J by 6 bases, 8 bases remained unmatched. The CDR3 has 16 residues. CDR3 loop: CASSLSQGAYAGELFF. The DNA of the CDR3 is TGTGCCAGCAGCTTGTCCCAGGGGGCCTACGCCGGGGAGCTGTTTTTT.

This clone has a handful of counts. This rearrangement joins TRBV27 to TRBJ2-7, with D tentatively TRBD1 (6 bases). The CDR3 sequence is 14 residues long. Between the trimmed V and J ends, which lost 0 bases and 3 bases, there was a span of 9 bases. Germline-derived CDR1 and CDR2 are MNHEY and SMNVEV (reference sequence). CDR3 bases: TGTGCCAGCAGTTTATCTGCAGGGGTCTACGAGCAGTACTTC. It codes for CASSLSAGVYEQYF.

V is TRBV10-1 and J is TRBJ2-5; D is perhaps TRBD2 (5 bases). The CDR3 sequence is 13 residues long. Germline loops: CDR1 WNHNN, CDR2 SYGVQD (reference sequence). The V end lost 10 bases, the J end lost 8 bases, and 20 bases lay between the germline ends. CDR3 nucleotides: TGCGCCATCACGTTTTCTGGGAGCCGAACCCAGTACTTC. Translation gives CAITFSGSRTQYF.

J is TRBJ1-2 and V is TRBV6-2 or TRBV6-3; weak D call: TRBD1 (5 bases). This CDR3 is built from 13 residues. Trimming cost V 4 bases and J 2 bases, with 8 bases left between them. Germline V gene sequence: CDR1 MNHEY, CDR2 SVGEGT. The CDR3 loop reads CASSFAGNYGYTF. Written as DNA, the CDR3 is TGTGCCAGCAGTTTTGCAGGGAACTATGGCTACACCTTC.

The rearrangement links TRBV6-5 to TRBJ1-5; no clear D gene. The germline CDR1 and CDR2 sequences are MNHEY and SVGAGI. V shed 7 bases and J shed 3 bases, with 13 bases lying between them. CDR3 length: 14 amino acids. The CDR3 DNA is TGTGCCAGCAATATAAACATGTACAATCAGCCCCAGCATTTT. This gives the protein CASNINMYNQPQHF.

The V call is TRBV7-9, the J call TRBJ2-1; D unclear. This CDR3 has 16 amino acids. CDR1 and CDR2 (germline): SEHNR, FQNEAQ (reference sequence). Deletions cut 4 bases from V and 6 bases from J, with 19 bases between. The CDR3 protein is CASSSFLASESNEQFF. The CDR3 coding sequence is TGTGCCAGCAGCTCCTTCTTAGCTTCCGAAAGCAATGAGCAGTTCTTC. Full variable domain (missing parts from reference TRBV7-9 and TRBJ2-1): DTGVSQNPRHKITKRGQNVTFRCDPISEHNRLYWYRQTLGQGPEFLTYFQNEAQLEKSRLLSDRFSAERPKGSFSTLEIQRTEQGDSAMYLCASSSFLASESNEQFFGPGTRLTVL.

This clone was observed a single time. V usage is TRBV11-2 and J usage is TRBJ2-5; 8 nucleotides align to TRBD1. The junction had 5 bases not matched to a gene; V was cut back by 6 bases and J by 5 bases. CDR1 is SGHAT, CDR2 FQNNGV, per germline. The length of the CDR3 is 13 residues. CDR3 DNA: TGTGCCAGCAGGAGGACAGGGTGGGAGACCCAGTACTTC. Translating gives CASRRTGWETQYF.

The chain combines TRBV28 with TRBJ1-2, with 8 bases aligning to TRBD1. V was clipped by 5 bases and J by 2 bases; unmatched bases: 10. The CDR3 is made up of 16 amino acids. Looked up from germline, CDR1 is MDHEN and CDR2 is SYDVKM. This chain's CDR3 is CASSRTGSHTNYGYTF. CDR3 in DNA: TGTGCCAGCAGTCGGACAGGGAGTCATACAAACTATGGCTACACCTTC.

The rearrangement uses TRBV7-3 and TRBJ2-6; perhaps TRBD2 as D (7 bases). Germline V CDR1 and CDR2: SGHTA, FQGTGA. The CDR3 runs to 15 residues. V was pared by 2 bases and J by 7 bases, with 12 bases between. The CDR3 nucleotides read TGTGCCAGCAGCTTAGGGACGGGGGGCGCCAACGTCCTGACTTTC. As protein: CASSLGTGGANVLTF.

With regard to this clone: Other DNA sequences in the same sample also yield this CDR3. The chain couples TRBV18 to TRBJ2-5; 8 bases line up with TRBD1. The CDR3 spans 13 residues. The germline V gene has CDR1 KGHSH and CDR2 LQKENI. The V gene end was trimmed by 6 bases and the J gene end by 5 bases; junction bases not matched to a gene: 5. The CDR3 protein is CASSLHRGETQYF. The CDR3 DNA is TGTGCCAGCTCCCTTCACAGGGGGGAGACCCAGTACTTC. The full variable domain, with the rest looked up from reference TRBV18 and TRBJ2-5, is NAGVMQNPRHLVRRRGQEARLRCSPMKGHSHVYWYRQLPEEGLKFMVYLQKENIIDESGMPKERFSAEFPKEGPSILRIQQVVRGDSAAYFCASSLHRGETQYFGPGTRLLVL.

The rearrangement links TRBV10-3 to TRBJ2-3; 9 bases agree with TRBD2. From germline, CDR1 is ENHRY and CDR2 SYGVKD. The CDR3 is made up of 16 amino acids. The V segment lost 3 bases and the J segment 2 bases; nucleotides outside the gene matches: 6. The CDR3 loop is CAISDWAGGVTDTQYF. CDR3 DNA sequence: TGTGCCATCAGTGATTGGGCGGGGGGGGTCACAGATACGCAGTATTTT.

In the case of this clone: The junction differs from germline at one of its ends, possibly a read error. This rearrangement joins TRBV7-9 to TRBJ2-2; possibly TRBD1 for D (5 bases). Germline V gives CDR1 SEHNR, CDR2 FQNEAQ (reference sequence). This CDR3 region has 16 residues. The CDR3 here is CASSLPGHPKTGELFF. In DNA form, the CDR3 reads TGTGCCAGCAGCTTACCCGGACACCCGAAGACCGGGGAGCTGTTTTTT.

CDR3 sequence (DNA): TGTGCCAGCAGCCAAGAAGGTTCCGGACTAGCGGGGGGGCAAGAGACCCAGTACTTC. Its protein is CASSQEGSGLAGGQETQYF. The chain uses TRBV3-1 (or the pseudogene TRBV3-2) and TRBJ2-5; 15 nucleotides align to TRBD2. The CDR3 consists of 19 residues. J was trimmed by 2 bases and V by 0 bases; bases with no gene match: 7. In germline, CDR1 is LGHDT, CDR2 YNNKEL (reference sequence).

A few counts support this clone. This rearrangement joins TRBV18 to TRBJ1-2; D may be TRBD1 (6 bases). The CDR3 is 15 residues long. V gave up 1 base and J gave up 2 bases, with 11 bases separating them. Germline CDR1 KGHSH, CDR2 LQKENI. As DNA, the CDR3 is TGTGCCAGCTCACCACGGGATACAGGGAACTATGGCTACACCTTC. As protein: CASSPRDTGNYGYTF.

CDR3 nucleotide sequence: TGTGCCAGCAGCTTAGGGCGGGGGCGACCCCCCTACGAGCAGTACTTC. Translating it yields CASSLGRGRPPYEQYF. The genes are TRBV11-2 and TRBJ2-7, with TRBD2 as a possible D gene (7 bases). The CDR3 is made up of 16 amino acids. CDR1 is SGHAT and CDR2 is FQNNGV in the germline V gene. Trimming took 1 base from V and 2 from J, leaving 15 bases between them.

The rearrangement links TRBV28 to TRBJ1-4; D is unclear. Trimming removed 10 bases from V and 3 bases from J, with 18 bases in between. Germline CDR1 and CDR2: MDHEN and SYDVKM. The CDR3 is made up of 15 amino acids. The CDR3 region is CATFVAGRPNEKLFF. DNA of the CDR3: TGTGCCACTTTCGTGGCGGGCAGGCCTAATGAAAAACTGTTTTTT.

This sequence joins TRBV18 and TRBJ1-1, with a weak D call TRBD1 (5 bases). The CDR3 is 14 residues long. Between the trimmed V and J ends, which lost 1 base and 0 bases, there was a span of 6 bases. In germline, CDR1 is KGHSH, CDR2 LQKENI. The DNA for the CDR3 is TGTGCCAGCTCACCACAGGGGATGAACACTGAAGCTTTCTTT. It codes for CASSPQGMNTEAFF.

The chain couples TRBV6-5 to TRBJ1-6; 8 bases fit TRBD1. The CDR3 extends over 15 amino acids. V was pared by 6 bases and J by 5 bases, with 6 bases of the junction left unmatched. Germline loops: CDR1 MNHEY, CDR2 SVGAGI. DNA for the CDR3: TGTGCCAGCAGCAGACAGGGGAGGGATAATTCACCCCTCCACTTT. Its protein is CASSRQGRDNSPLHF.

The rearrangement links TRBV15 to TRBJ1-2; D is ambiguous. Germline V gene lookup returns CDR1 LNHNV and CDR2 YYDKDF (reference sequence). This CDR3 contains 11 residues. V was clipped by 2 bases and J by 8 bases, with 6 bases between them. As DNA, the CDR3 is TGTGCCACCAGCAGACCTAGCGGCTACACCTTC. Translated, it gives CATSRPSGYTF.

CDR3 region: CASSDGRDYGYTF. The CDR3 DNA is TGTGCCAGCAGTGACGGGAGGGACTATGGCTACACCTTC. The chain uses TRBV28 and TRBJ1-2; no reliable D call. The CDR3 covers 13 residues. Trimming shortened V by 5 bases and J by 3 bases, and 10 bases separated the two germline ends. The V gene's germline CDR1 is MDHEN and CDR2 SYDVKM.

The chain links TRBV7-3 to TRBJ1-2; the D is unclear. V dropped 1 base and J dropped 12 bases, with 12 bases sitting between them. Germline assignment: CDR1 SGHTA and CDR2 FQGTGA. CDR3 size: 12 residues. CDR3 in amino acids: CASSLIGRPHTF. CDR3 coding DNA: TGTGCCAGCAGCTTAATAGGGAGACCACACACCTTC.